The 6 T cell receptor beta chains reported below all come from one sample, sequenced in a study of shared clonotypes between healthy human individuals. Repertoires were generated with immunoSEQ multiplex PCR, while TCRdb's copy carries only in-frame clones and drops some. The sample contains roughly 1.4 million clones, just under 99% of which appear only once. The material sequenced was naive CD4+ T cells sorted from blood. The subset denotes: CD45RA+ positively selected. The receptors derive from a man aged 25 to 40 in good health.

This clone was seen once. The chain joins TRBV11-3 to TRBJ1-6, with unresolved D. CDR3 length: 13 amino acids. Looked up from germline, CDR1 is SGHNT and CDR2 is YENEEA. V was cut by 6 bases and J by 6 bases, with 9 bases left in between. In nucleotides, the CDR3 is TGTGCCAGCAGTGTCAGTGCTAATTCACCCCTCCACTTT. Residues: CASSVSANSPLHF.

This clone was picked up one time. The chain is built from TRBV6-1 and TRBJ1-1; TRBD1 is a possible D gene (5 bases). This CDR3 comprises 13 residues. Trimming removed 4 bases from V and 3 bases from J, with 9 bases in between. Germline CDR1 is MNHNS and CDR2 is SASEGT. The CDR3 reads CASSVGAHTEAFF. CDR3 in DNA: TGTGCCAGCAGTGTTGGGGCACACACTGAAGCTTTCTTT.

Regarding this clone: Other DNA sequences within the sample encode an identical CDR3. This CDR3 is CASSSGLAGVTGELFF. CDR3 nucleotides: TGCGCCAGCAGCTCGGGACTAGCGGGAGTCACCGGGGAGCTGTTTTTT. The chain is built from TRBV5-1 and TRBJ2-2; 14 bases fit TRBD2. This CDR3 contains 16 residues. With V trimmed by 3 bases and J by 4 bases, 2 bases remained unmatched. Germline loops: CDR1 SGHRS, CDR2 YFSETQ.

This clone was seen a single time. V and J are TRBV7-3 and TRBJ1-1, with a weak D call TRBD1 (5 bases). V shed 0 bases and J shed 7 bases, with 12 bases lying between them. The length of the CDR3 is 14 residues. The V gene's germline CDR1 is SGHTA and CDR2 FQGTGA. This CDR3 is CASSLTVGQGEAFF. In DNA form, the CDR3 reads TGTGCCAGCAGCTTAACAGTAGGCCAGGGTGAAGCTTTCTTT.

The chain recombines TRBV28 with TRBJ1-1; 8 bases map to TRBD1. Germline CDR1 reads MDHEN; CDR2 reads SYDVKM. CDR3 length equals 15 residues. The V segment lost 5 bases and the J segment 1 base; nucleotides outside the gene matches: 6. This CDR3 reads CASSPPGTGNTEAFF. The CDR3 DNA sequence: TGTGCCAGCAGTCCCCCCGGGACAGGGAACACTGAAGCTTTCTTT.

J is TRBJ2-2 and V is TRBV14; the match to TRBD1 covers 9 bases. This CDR3 is built from 17 residues. V was pared by 2 bases and J by 2 bases, with 6 bases of the junction left unmatched. From germline, CDR1 is SGHDN and CDR2 FVKESK. The CDR3 is CASSQFNRGRNTGELFF. The CDR3 coding sequence is TGTGCCAGCAGCCAATTCAACAGGGGGCGAAACACCGGGGAGCTGTTTTTT.